These T cell receptor beta chains were read from a single sample in a study of a mutant IDH1 vaccine in newly diagnosed glioma. TCRdb's copy holds only in-frame clones and misses some; the assay was immunoSEQ multiplex PCR. The sample consists of around 50,000 clones, roughly 90% of them appearing once. Here the sequenced sample was PBMCs, taken from a glioma patient treated with radiotherapy, temozolomide or both. The receptor set was obtained from a man aged 35 to 55 with glioma. CDR3s leave out the opening cysteine and the closing phenylalanine or tryptophan.

J gene | V gene | CDR3 protein
TRBJ2-7 | TRBV5-6 | ASSLGYEQY
TRBJ2-1 | TRBV5-1 | ASCRDRGYNEQF
TRBJ1-5 | TRBV6-1 | ASSSGGAGNQPQH
TRBJ2-7 | TRBV11-2 | ASSFPGLAAYEQY
TRBJ1-4 | TRBV5-1 | ASSLGSTNEKLF
TRBJ2-3 | TRBV19 | ASSRGTGLDTQY
TRBJ2-3 | TRBV10-3 | AISEGSWATDTQY
TRBJ2-3 | TRBV7-2 | ASSRDSGADTQY
TRBJ2-7 | TRBV7-9 | ASSSGLAETYEQY
TRBJ2-1 | TRBV9 | ASSVVATSGPYEQF
TRBJ2-7 | TRBV7-2 | ASSFQTAYEQY
TRBJ1-4 | TRBV7-8 | ASSSRWGEKLF
TRBJ1-1 | TRBV19 | ASSRGAGVMNTEAF
TRBJ2-3 | TRBV4-1 | ASSLRLEKSGDTQY
TRBJ2-1 | TRBV9 | ASSVGLAGFWGNEQF
TRBJ2-1 | TRBV7-9 | ASSFQVINEQF
TRBJ2-1 | TRBV6-5 | ASSYGLAGGLSEQF
TRBJ2-7 | TRBV28 | ASSLPRGAEQY
TRBJ2-5 | TRBV25-1 | ASSERGQGETQY
TRBJ1-3 | TRBV5-6 | ASSLYSVSGNTIY
TRBJ2-4 | TRBV6-5 | ASSYGGVGAKNIQY
TRBJ2-7 | TRBV27 | ASSLDSIAYEQY
TRBJ1-5 | TRBV6-1 | ASSEVSNQPQH
TRBJ2-1 | TRBV18 | ASSPPATGNEQF
TRBJ2-7 | TRBV9 | ASSPRDRAYEQY
TRBJ1-5 | TRBV28 | ASSPAGRDNQPQH
TRBJ1-4 | TRBV7-9 | ASSTAGRTNEKLF
TRBJ2-3 | TRBV7-2 | ASSPQGPDTQY
TRBJ1-1 | TRBV7-6 | ASSLGDEAF
TRBJ2-7 | TRBV5-1 | ASSLGGGFYEQY
TRBJ1-4 | TRBV5-4 | ASSRDGGTGAEKLF
TRBJ2-2 | TRBV5-4 | ASSLAGGQYTGELF
TRBJ1-5 | TRBV6-5 | ASSYGPHQPQH
TRBJ1-4 | TRBV5-6 | ASSWGDSIATNEKLF
TRBJ2-5 | TRBV7-9 | ASSLVSEKETQY
TRBJ2-2 | TRBV9 | ASSVGGLAGVGELF
TRBJ2-7 | TRBV5-6 | ASSFIEKWDNEQY
TRBJ2-1 | TRBV19 | ASRGGSSSYNEQF
TRBJ1-6 | TRBV4-2 | ASTPSQDRDNSPLH
TRBJ2-1 | TRBV7-3 | ASSLTSFTEQF
TRBJ2-7 | TRBV6-1 | ASSPLYEQY
TRBJ2-3 | TRBV18 | ASSQAGGTTDTQY
TRBJ2-7 | TRBV6-1 | ASSEGQGVALEQY
TRBJ2-1 | TRBV4-2 | ASSHSLAGGGNEQF